Given below is one T cell receptor (beta chain) in context. What it binds is unknown. These data are taken from a study of blood T cells in healthy people across ages. Study-level findings and limits: There were more naive CD4+ cells and higher diversity in long-lived donors than in aged donors. For the donors, CMV status was unknown and possibly confounded expanded clonotype changes.

V was pared by 5 bases and J by 3 bases, with 8 bases between. Germline V lookup: CDR1 MGHDK, CDR2 SYGVNS. The CDR3 is made up of 12 amino acids. Alongside a J-beta primer mix, a sample-barcoded 5' primer served in a second PCR lasting about 6 to 11 cycles. Using its own MiXCR run on the 5' RACE reads, TCRdb lists one record per CDR3 protein. The sample holds 1,500,000 or so distinct CDR3 sequences, about 45% seen once. Sequenced material: blood. The chain couples TRBV25-1 to TRBJ2-7, with D uncertain. This TCR came from a woman aged 18-29 years in good health. The CDR3 sequence: CASSIGFYEQYF. CDR3 bases: TGTGCCAGCAGTATCGGGTTCTACGAGCAGTACTTC.